This T cell receptor beta chain was captured by sequencing in a study of post-analysis software for immune sequencing data. Study-level points and caveats: A significant reduction in normalized Chao1 diversity was observed in multiple sclerosis patients versus controls. Pronounced co-clustering by F measure was evident among identically batched samples. About 5 TRBV segments, including TRBV5-6, TRBV5-1 and TRBV20-1, were more frequent in patients than controls.

This clonotype was seen a few times. Its antigen is unidentified. V was pared by 1 base and J by 2 bases, with 5 bases of the junction left unmatched. Per germline, CDR1 MNHEY and CDR2 SMNVEV (reference sequence). The CDR3 extends over 18 amino acids. Unique molecular identifiers tagged the TCR beta cDNA libraries. Input populations of roughly 0.95 to 10 million T cells gave rise to approximately 500,000 cDNA molecules. A single record per CDR3 protein comes from TCRdb applying MiXCR to the PCR reads. Altogether 400,000 to 500,000 distinct CDR3 sequences are present, approximately 37% being singletons, with the ten largest covering about 7.6%.

This chain links TRBV27 with TRBJ2-6; 10 bases map to TRBD1. The sequence was obtained from a girl aged 2-10 years with multiple sclerosis. The specimen was blood. CDR3 region: CASSLWWDRGTGANVLTF. CDR3 sequence (DNA): TGTGCCAGCAGTTTATGGTGGGACAGGGGTACTGGGGCCAACGTCCTGACTTTC.